The 8 T cell receptor beta chains below come from one sample, sequenced in a study of blood T cell repertoires in COVID-19. Assay used: immunoSEQ multiplex PCR; TCRdb lists only in-frame clones, some missing. The sample consists of some 80,000 clones, roughly four fifths of them appearing once. Specimen: peripheral blood. Receptor source: a woman in her 70s with acute or convalescent COVID-19.

The V call is TRBV9, the J call TRBJ2-2, with D maybe TRBD1 (5 bases). The CDR3 extends over 16 amino acids. Germline lookup yields CDR1 SGDLS and CDR2 YYNGEE. The germline V and J ends were trimmed by 4 bases and 0 bases, with 13 bases remaining between them. The CDR3 sequence is CASSLKGSPNTGELFF. The DNA of the CDR3 is TGTGCCAGCAGCCTCAAGGGGTCCCCGAACACCGGGGAGCTGTTTTTT.

The chain carries TRBV9 and TRBJ1-1, with D unclear. Germline-derived CDR1 and CDR2 are SGDLS and YYNGEE. The V end lost 1 base, the J end lost 1 base, and 11 bases lay between the germline ends. CDR3 length: 15 residues. The CDR3 region is CASSVSQVENTEAFF. CDR3 nucleotide sequence: TGTGCCAGCAGCGTATCCCAGGTGGAGAACACTGAAGCTTTCTTT. The variable domain in full, completed from reference TRBV9 and TRBJ1-1, reads DSGVTQTPKHLITATGQRVTLRCSPRSGDLSVYWYQQSLDQGLQFLIQYYNGEERAKGNILERFSAQQFPDLHSELNLSSLELGDSALYFCASSVSQVENTEAFFGQGTRLTVV.

This chain links TRBV3-1 (or the pseudogene TRBV3-2) with TRBJ1-2; the match to TRBD1 covers 8 bases. The germline V gene has CDR1 LGHDT and CDR2 YNNKEL (reference sequence). CDR3 length: 12 residues. V lost 4 bases, J lost 7 bases, and 2 bases stayed unmatched. The CDR3 protein is CASSRGQGGYTF. The CDR3 DNA follows: TGTGCCAGCAGCCGCGGACAGGGTGGCTACACCTTC.

The CDR3 bases are TGTGCCAGTAGTGCGCTCAGGGGAACTAATCAGCCCCAGCATTTT. Its translation: CASSALRGTNQPQHF. The chain carries TRBV19 and TRBJ1-5; perhaps TRBD1 as D (6 bases). CDR1 and CDR2 from the germline V gene are LNHDA and SQIVND (reference sequence). There are 15 residues in the CDR3. The V and J ends lost 5 bases and 4 bases respectively, with 15 bases between them.

The V and J genes are TRBV19 and TRBJ1-3; 7 bases are a match to TRBD1. Germline V CDR1 and CDR2: LNHDA, SQIVND (reference sequence). V was pared by 5 bases and J by 2 bases, with 3 bases of the junction left unmatched. The CDR3 length is 14 residues. The CDR3 nucleotides are TGTGCCAGTAGTGTCACAGGGGCTGGAAACACCATATATTTT. Translated, it gives CASSVTGAGNTIYF.

The chain uses TRBV15 and TRBJ1-1; the match to TRBD1 covers 11 bases. The CDR3 runs to 15 residues. The germline V gene encodes CDR1 LNHNV and CDR2 YYDKDF (reference sequence). V lost 1 base, J lost 6 bases, and 4 bases stayed unmatched. The CDR3 protein is CATSRVGQGVPEAFF. The CDR3 DNA reads as TGTGCCACCAGCAGAGTGGGACAGGGGGTCCCTGAAGCTTTCTTT.

The chain is built from TRBV18 and TRBJ2-7, with unresolved D. This CDR3 region has 14 residues. Germline V gene lookup returns CDR1 KGHSH and CDR2 LQKENI. Trimming took off 3 bases at V and 4 bases at J, with 13 bases between the two ends. This CDR3 reads CASSPSQDGYEQYF. In nucleotides, the CDR3 is TGTGCCAGCTCACCTAGCCAAGACGGTTACGAGCAGTACTTC.

The chain couples TRBV9 to TRBJ1-2; TRBD1 might be the D (5 bases). Germline-derived CDR1 and CDR2 are SGDLS and YYNGEE. The CDR3 extends over 14 amino acids. The V and J ends lost 0 bases and 6 bases respectively, with 12 bases between them. The CDR3 region is CASSVGLGGDGYTF. In DNA form, the CDR3 reads TGTGCCAGCAGCGTAGGCTTGGGGGGAGATGGCTACACCTTC.